The subject of this entry is one T cell receptor beta chain. Its antigen remains unknown. One base away lies a much larger clone, so this may be a sequencing read error. The conserved phenylalanine or tryptophan normally closing the CDR3 is absent here, so this likely arose from a read error. Diagnoses were made from clinical symptoms, serum measures (thyroxine and TRAb), thyroid ultrasound and orbital computed tomography. The record originates from a study of T cells in Graves' hyperthyroidism and ophthalmopathy. Looking at the study overall: Peripheral blood was drawn at first diagnosis, prior to all treatment. Overall study findings and caveats: Expanded thyroid clonotypes (above 0.001) were mostly also found in blood. Stable hyperthyroidism was told apart from ophthalmopathy by a model built on 13 V-J features.

The source material, RNA transcripts, was used to amplify TCR beta CDR3 regions. HTBI primers drove first-round RT-PCR of the TCR CDR3. From the multiplex PCR reads, TCRdb called clonotypes with MiXCR, one entry per CDR3 protein. The data show 250,000 to 400,000 distinct CDR3 sequences, roughly 13% seen once. This CDR3 contains 13 residues. The V end lost 4 bases, the J end lost 6 bases, and 13 bases lay between the germline ends. Germline-derived CDR1 and CDR2 are MNHEY and SVGEGT. This sequence was found in a woman aged 40 to 50 with Graves' ophthalmopathy. What was sequenced was blood. The gene calls are TRBV6-2 or TRBV6-3 and TRBJ2-7, with D hard to call. The CDR3 loop is CASSSPMGIEQYL. DNA for the CDR3: TGTGCCAGCAGTTCCCCTATGGGGATCGAGCAGTACCTC.